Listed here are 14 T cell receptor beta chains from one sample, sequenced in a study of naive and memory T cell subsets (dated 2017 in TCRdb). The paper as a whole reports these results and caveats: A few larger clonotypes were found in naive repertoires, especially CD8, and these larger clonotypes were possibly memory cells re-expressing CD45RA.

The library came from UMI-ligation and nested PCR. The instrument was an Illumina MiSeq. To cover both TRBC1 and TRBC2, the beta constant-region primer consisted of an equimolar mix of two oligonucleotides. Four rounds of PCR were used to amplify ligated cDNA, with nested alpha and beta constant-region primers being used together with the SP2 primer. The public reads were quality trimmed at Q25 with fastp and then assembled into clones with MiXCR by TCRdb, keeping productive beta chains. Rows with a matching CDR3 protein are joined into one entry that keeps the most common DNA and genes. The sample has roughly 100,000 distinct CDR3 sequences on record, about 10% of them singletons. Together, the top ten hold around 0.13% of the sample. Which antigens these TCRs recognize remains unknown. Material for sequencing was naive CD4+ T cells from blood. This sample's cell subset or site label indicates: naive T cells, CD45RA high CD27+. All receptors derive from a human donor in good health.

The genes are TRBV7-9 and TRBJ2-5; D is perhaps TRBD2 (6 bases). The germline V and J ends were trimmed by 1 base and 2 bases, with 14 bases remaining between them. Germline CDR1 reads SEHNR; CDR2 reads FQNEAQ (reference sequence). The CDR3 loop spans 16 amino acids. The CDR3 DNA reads TGTGCCAGCAGCTTAGTTCAACTAGCCTTTCAAGAGACCCAGTACTTC. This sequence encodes CASSLVQLAFQETQYF.

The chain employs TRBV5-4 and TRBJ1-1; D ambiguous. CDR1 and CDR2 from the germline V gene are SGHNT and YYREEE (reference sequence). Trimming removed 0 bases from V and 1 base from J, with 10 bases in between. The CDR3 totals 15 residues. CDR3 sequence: CASSLVRQTNTEAFF. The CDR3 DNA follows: TGTGCCAGCAGCTTGGTTCGGCAGACGAACACTGAAGCTTTCTTT. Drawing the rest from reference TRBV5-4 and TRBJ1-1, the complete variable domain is ETGVTQSPTHLIKTRGQQVTLRCSSQSGHNTVSWYQQALGQGPQFIFQYYREEENGRGNFPPRFSGLQFPNYSSELNVNALELDDSALYLCASSLVRQTNTEAFFGQGTRLTVV.

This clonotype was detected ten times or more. As DNA, the CDR3 is TGCAGTGCTAGAAGATTAGATGAGCAGTTCTTC. Protein sequence: CSARRLDEQFF. This chain uses TRBV20-1 with TRBJ2-1; D gene unclear. CDR1 is DFQATT and CDR2 is SNEGSKA in the germline V gene (reference sequence). V lost 2 bases and J lost 8, with 7 bases in between. CDR3 length: 11 amino acids.

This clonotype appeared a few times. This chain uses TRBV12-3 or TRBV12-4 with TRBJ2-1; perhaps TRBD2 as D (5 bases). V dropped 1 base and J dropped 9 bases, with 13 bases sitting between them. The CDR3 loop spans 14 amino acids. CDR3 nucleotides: TGTGCCAGCAGTTTAGTTGCGCCGGGGAGTGAGCAGTTCTTC. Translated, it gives CASSLVAPGSEQFF.

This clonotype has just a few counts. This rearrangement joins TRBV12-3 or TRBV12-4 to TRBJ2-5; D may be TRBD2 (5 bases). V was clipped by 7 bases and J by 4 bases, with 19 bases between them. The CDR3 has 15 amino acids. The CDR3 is CASTLGLASRETQYF. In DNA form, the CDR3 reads TGTGCCAGCACCCTAGGTCTGGCTAGCAGAGAGACCCAGTACTTC.

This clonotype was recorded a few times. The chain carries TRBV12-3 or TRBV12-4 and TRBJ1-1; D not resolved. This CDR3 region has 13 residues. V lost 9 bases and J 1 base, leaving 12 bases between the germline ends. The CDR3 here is CASTPRQNTEAFF. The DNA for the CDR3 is TGTGCCAGTACGCCGAGGCAGAACACTGAAGCTTTCTTT.

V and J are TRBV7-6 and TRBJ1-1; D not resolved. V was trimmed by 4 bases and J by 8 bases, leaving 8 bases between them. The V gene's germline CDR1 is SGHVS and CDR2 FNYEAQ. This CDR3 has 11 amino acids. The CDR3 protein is CASSSGKEAFF. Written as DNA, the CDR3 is TGTGCCAGCAGCTCCGGTAAAGAAGCTTTCTTT. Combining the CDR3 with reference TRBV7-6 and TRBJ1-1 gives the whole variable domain GAGVSQSPRYKVTKRGQDVALRCDPISGHVSLYWYRQALGQGPEFLTYFNYEAQQDKSGLPNDRFSAERPEGSISTLTIQRTEQRDSAMYRCASSSGKEAFFGQGTRLTVV.

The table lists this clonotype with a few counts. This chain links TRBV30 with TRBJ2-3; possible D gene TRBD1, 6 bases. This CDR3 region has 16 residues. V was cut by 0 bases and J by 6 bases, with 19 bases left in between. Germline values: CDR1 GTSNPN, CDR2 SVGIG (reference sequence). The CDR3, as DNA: TGTGCCTGGAGTGTACGAGGCAGGGGCTTTGTTGATACGCAGTATTTT. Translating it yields CAWSVRGRGFVDTQYF.

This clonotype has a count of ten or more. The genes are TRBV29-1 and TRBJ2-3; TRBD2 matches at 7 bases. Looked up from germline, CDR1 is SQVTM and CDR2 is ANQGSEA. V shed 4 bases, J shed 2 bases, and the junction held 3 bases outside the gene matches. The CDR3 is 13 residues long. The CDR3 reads CSVVGGSTDTQYF. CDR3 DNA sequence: TGCAGCGTTGTCGGGGGGTCCACAGATACGCAGTATTTT.

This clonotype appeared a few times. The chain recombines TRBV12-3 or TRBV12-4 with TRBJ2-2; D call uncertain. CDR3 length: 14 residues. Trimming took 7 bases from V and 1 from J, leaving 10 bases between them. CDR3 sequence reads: CASNRNRNTGELFF. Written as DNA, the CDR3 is TGTGCCAGCAATCGCAATAGGAACACCGGGGAGCTGTTTTTT.

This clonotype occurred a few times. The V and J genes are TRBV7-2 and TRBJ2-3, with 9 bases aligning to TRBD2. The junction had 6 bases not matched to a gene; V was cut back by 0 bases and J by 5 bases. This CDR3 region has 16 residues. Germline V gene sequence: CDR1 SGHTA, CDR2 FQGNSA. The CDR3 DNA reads TGTGCCAGCAGCTTAGCGCTGGCTAGCGGGGTAGATACGCAGTATTTT. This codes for CASSLALASGVDTQYF.

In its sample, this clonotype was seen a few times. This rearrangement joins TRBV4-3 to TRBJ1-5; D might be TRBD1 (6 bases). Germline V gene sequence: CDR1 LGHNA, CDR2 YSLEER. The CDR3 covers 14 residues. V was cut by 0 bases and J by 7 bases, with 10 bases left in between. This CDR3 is CASSQDLGAQPQHF. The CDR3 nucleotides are TGCGCCAGCAGCCAAGATTTGGGGGCCCAGCCCCAGCATTTT.

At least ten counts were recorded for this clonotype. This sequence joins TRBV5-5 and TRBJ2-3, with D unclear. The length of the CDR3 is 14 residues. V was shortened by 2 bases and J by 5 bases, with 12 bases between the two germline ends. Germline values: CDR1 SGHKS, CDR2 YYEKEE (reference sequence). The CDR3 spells CASSFSVAGDTQYF. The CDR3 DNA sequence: TGTGCCAGCAGCTTCTCCGTAGCCGGAGATACGCAGTATTTT.

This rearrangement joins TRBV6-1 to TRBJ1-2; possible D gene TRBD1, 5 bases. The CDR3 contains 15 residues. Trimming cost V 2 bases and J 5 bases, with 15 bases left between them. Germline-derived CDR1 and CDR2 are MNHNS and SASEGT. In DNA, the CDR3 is TGTGCCAGCAGTGAAAGGAGGGGCGGATTATATGGCTACACCTTC. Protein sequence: CASSERRGGLYGYTF.